This T cell receptor (beta chain) was captured by sequencing in a study of CD8 T cells in ankylosing spondylitis. This clonotype has ten or more counts. V gave up 5 bases and J gave up 5 bases, with 15 bases separating them. This CDR3 contains 15 residues. Germline V gives CDR1 SEHNR, CDR2 FQNEAQ (reference sequence). MiXCR, run by TCRdb on the 5' RACE reads, gives a single entry per CDR3 protein. Of approximately 250,000 distinct CDR3 sequences in the sample, over 7% were seen once. The chain is built from TRBV7-9 and TRBJ1-4; possibly TRBD1 for D (5 bases). The TCR originated in a female donor with ankylosing spondylitis or in good health (not recorded which). The specimen sequenced was blood, either unsorted or a sorted T cell fraction (not recorded which). The CDR3 region has the DNA TGTGCCAGCAGCGGAACCGGGACTGCGAATGAAAAACTGTTTTTT. Its translation: CASSGTGTANEKLFF.